Following are 30 T cell receptor beta chains from one sample sequenced in a study of blood T cell repertoires in COVID-19. Assay used: immunoSEQ multiplex PCR; TCRdb lists only in-frame clones, some missing. Seen here are roughly 91,000 clones, around 80% observed once, and the top ten hold 0.95% to 1.5%. Material for sequencing was peripheral blood. The receptor set was obtained from a woman over 75 with acute or convalescent COVID-19.

The chain carries TRBV3-1 (or the pseudogene TRBV3-2) and TRBJ1-4; TRBD1 is a possible D gene (5 bases). Germline V gene lookup returns CDR1 LGHDT and CDR2 YNNKEL (reference sequence). The V gene lost 4 bases and the J gene lost 10 bases, with 16 bases spanning the gap. CDR3 length: 14 amino acids. The CDR3 DNA sequence: TGTGCCAGCAGCCTAAAGGGATTTACAGGAAAACTGTTTTTT. Translation: CASSLKGFTGKLFF.

The chain combines TRBV5-4 with TRBJ1-5; D might be TRBD1 (5 bases). The germline V gene has CDR1 SGHNT and CDR2 YYREEE (reference sequence). The V gene lost 0 bases and the J gene lost 7 bases, with 11 bases spanning the gap. The CDR3 has 14 amino acids. The CDR3 DNA reads TGTGCCAGCAGCTTGGCAGGGAACTCCCAGCCCCAGCATTTT. Encoded protein: CASSLAGNSQPQHF.

The chain combines TRBV2 with TRBJ2-7, with 9 nucleotides matching TRBD1. CDR3 length: 14 amino acids. CDR1 is SNHLY, CDR2 FYNNEI, per germline. The V and J ends lost 3 bases and 5 bases, in that order; junction bases with no gene match: 5. The CDR3: CASSEDRGPDEQYF. CDR3 nucleotides: TGTGCCAGCAGTGAGGACAGGGGCCCTGACGAGCAGTACTTC.

The J gene is TRBJ2-7, the V gene TRBV6-6, with D possibly TRBD1 on 6 matching bases. Germline V CDR1 and CDR2: MNHNY, SVGAGI (reference sequence). The CDR3 runs to 12 residues. Trimming removed 6 bases from V and 3 bases from J, with 9 bases in between. CDR3: CASRPQGYEQYF. The CDR3 bases are TGTGCCAGCAGACCACAGGGCTACGAGCAGTACTTC.

The table lists this clone with a count of one. This chain joins TRBV27 and TRBJ2-1; perhaps TRBD2 as D (6 bases). V was trimmed by 4 bases and J by 4 bases, leaving 20 bases between them. This CDR3 region has 17 residues. Germline lookup yields CDR1 MNHEY and CDR2 SMNVEV (reference sequence). CDR3 protein: CASSSNLTSLRYNEQFF. CDR3 DNA sequence: TGTGCCAGCAGTTCCAACCTGACTAGTTTACGGTACAATGAGCAGTTCTTC.

A few counts support this clone. This chain joins TRBV28 and TRBJ2-2, with D tentatively TRBD2 (6 bases). V lost 5 bases, J lost 5 bases, and 9 bases lay in between. CDR1 is MDHEN, CDR2 SYDVKM, per germline. CDR3 length: 13 amino acids. This CDR3 reads CASSPTRTGELFF. The CDR3 DNA reads TGTGCCAGCAGTCCGACTAGGACCGGGGAGCTGTTTTTT.

V is TRBV28 and J is TRBJ1-3; no definite D call. Trimming took 6 bases from V and 4 from J, leaving 13 bases between them. The CDR3 is made up of 14 amino acids. Germline assignment: CDR1 MDHEN and CDR2 SYDVKM. CDR3 in DNA: TGTGCCAGCAGACCCCAGATTACCGGAAACACCATATATTTT. As protein: CASRPQITGNTIYF.

V and J are TRBV5-4 and TRBJ1-3, with a tentative D call TRBD1 (5 bases). CDR3 length equals 18 residues. The germline V gene has CDR1 SGHNT and CDR2 YYREEE (reference sequence). Trimming cost V 4 bases and J 1 base, with 21 bases left between them. CDR3 DNA sequence: TGTGCCAGCAGCCCTAGCGGGCAGGGACGATGGTCTGGAAACACCATATATTTT. This encodes CASSPSGQGRWSGNTIYF.

The chain has TRBV9 and TRBJ2-7, with 8 bases that match TRBD1. The CDR3 is 14 amino acids. Germline V gives CDR1 SGDLS, CDR2 YYNGEE. After removal of 2 bases from V and 1 base from J, the junction contained 2 bases not matched to a gene. CDR3 DNA sequence: TGTGCCAGCAGCGTGGGACAGGCATCCTACGAGCAGTACTTC. Amino acids: CASSVGQASYEQYF.

The chain combines TRBV11-3 with TRBJ2-3; D not resolved. Germline assignment: CDR1 SGHNT and CDR2 YENEEA. The length of the CDR3 is 13 residues. V was cut by 3 bases and J by 4 bases, with 8 bases left in between. The CDR3 region has the DNA TGTGCCAGCAGCTTCGCGTTCGCAGATACGCAGTATTTT. Translated: CASSFAFADTQYF.

The V and J genes are TRBV5-6 and TRBJ1-3; 9 bases are shared with TRBD1. V was clipped by 0 bases and J by 9 bases; unmatched bases: 7. CDR3 length: 15 residues. Germline V lookup: CDR1 SGHDT, CDR2 YYEEEE. The DNA for the CDR3 is TGTGCCAGCAGCTTGGAAGGGGACAGGGAGGGCACCATATATTTT. This codes for CASSLEGDREGTIYF.

This rearrangement joins TRBV6-5 to TRBJ1-3; the match to TRBD1 covers 10 bases. The V and J ends lost 5 bases and 2 bases, in that order; junction bases with no gene match: 3. Germline V lookup: CDR1 MNHEY, CDR2 SVGAGI. The CDR3 length is 15 residues. CDR3 in amino acids: CASSPGQGAGNTIYF. In DNA, the CDR3 is TGTGCCAGCAGTCCCGGACAGGGGGCTGGAAACACCATATATTTT.

V gene TRBV2 combines with J gene TRBJ2-7; unclear D gene. The CDR3 extends over 14 amino acids. The V end was cut by 7 bases, the J end by 0 bases, with 13 bases between. Per germline, CDR1 SNHLY and CDR2 FYNNEI. DNA of the CDR3: TGTGCCAGCAAGGCAGACTCAAGCTCCTACGAGCAGTACTTC. Its protein product is CASKADSSSYEQYF. The variable domain in full, completed from reference TRBV2 and TRBJ2-7, reads EPEVTQTPSHQVTQMGQEVILRCVPISNHLYFYWYRQILGQKVEFLVSFYNNEISEKSEIFDDQFSVERPDGSNFTLKIRSTKLEDSAMYFCASKADSSSYEQYFGPGTRLTVT.

The rearrangement joins TRBV13 to TRBJ1-5, with a possible D match to TRBD1 (5 bases). V was cut by 3 bases and J by 3 bases, with 12 bases left in between. The CDR3 length is 15 residues. Germline CDR1 reads PRHDT; CDR2 reads FYEKMQ (reference sequence). CDR3 nucleotides: TGTGCCAGCAGCTTGGGGGGAAATTCCAATCAGCCCCAGCATTTT. It codes for CASSLGGNSNQPQHF.

V is TRBV24-1 and J is TRBJ2-2; D perhaps matches TRBD1 (6 bases). CDR1 and CDR2 from the germline V gene are KGHDR and SFDVKD. The CDR3 consists of 16 residues. V was shortened by 3 bases and J by 1 base, with 11 bases between the two germline ends. The CDR3 loop reads CATSDRQVLNTGELFF. The CDR3 nucleotides are TGTGCCACCAGTGATAGACAGGTCTTGAACACCGGGGAGCTGTTTTTT.

This clone has more than one count but fewer than ten. J is TRBJ1-2 and V is TRBV29-1, with D perhaps TRBD1 (6 bases). Deletions cut 6 bases from V and 2 bases from J, with 10 bases between. Germline CDR1 reads SQVTM; CDR2 reads ANQGSEA. The CDR3 has 12 residues. The DNA for the CDR3 is TGCAGCGTCGGAGGACAGAACTATGGCTACACCTTC. Translation: CSVGGQNYGYTF.

This clone has just one count. The chain employs TRBV9 and TRBJ1-6; the D gene is possibly TRBD1 (5 bases). V dropped 4 bases and J dropped 9 bases, with 14 bases sitting between them. Germline assignment: CDR1 SGDLS and CDR2 YYNGEE. The length of the CDR3 is 14 residues. The CDR3 here is CASSPTGAGSPLHF. In nucleotides, the CDR3 is TGTGCCAGCAGCCCCACTGGGGCCGGTTCACCCCTCCACTTT.

V and J are TRBV10-3 and TRBJ1-1; D unresolved. The CDR3 sequence is 13 residues long. The germline V gene has CDR1 ENHRY and CDR2 SYGVKD. V shed 3 bases and J shed 6 bases, with 11 bases lying between them. CDR3 DNA: TGTGCCATCAGTGATCCCCCGGGAGCTGAAGCTTTCTTT. Encoded protein: CAISDPPGAEAFF.

V and J are TRBV3-1 (or the pseudogene TRBV3-2) and TRBJ2-2; 7 nucleotides align to TRBD1. CDR1 LGHDT and CDR2 YNNKEL come from the germline V gene (reference sequence). The CDR3 has 15 residues. With V trimmed by 1 base and J by 7 bases, 6 bases remained unmatched. The CDR3 sequence: CASSQGQGLGGELFF. The CDR3 DNA reads as TGTGCCAGCAGCCAAGGACAGGGTTTGGGCGGGGAGCTGTTTTTT.

The chain links TRBV21-1 to TRBJ2-7; the D call of TRBD1 is as the table states it, not checked on the DNA. TRBV21-1 is a known pseudogene. The CDR3 consists of 17 residues. The CDR3 DNA sequence: TGTGCCAGCATCGGACCGGGACAGCTTCAGTGGTCCTACGAGCAGTACTTC. It is translated as CASIGPGQLQWSYEQYF.

CDR3 DNA sequence: TGTGCCAGCAGCCAGGAGACAGGTATGTTGGACACTGAAGCTTTCTTT. Protein product: CASSQETGMLDTEAFF. V usage is TRBV4-2 and J usage is TRBJ1-1; perhaps TRBD1 as D (6 bases). Trimming took off 3 bases at V and 3 bases at J, with 17 bases between the two ends. The CDR3 sequence is 16 residues long. Germline CDR1 and CDR2: LGHNA and YNFKEQ.

The chain links TRBV5-1 to TRBJ1-1; D unresolved. The CDR3 runs to 14 residues. Germline V CDR1 and CDR2: SGHRS, YFSETQ. V lost 5 bases and J 5 bases, leaving 16 bases between the germline ends. The CDR3 is CASSLDGRRTEAFF. CDR3 nucleotides: TGCGCCAGCAGTCTTGACGGGAGGAGGACTGAAGCTTTCTTT.

This clone was counted a few times. V gene TRBV7-9 combines with J gene TRBJ2-5, with 7 nucleotides matching TRBD1. V dropped 5 bases and J dropped 5; count of bases not matched to a gene: 8. CDR3 size: 14 residues. From germline, CDR1 is SEHNR and CDR2 FQNEAQ (reference sequence). The CDR3 sequence is CASSVDRQEETQYF. The CDR3 nucleotides read TGTGCCAGCAGCGTGGACAGGCAGGAGGAGACCCAGTACTTC. Full variable domain (rest looked up from reference TRBV7-9 and TRBJ2-5): DTGVSQNPRHKITKRGQNVTFRCDPISEHNRLYWYRQTLGQGPEFLTYFQNEAQLEKSRLLSDRFSAERPKGSFSTLEIQRTEQGDSAMYLCASSVDRQEETQYFGPGTRLLVL.

This chain uses TRBV7-9 with TRBJ2-2; a weak D match, TRBD1 (5 bases). V was pared by 1 base and J by 4 bases, with 13 bases between. Germline V gives CDR1 SEHNR, CDR2 FQNEAQ (reference sequence). The CDR3 runs to 16 residues. CDR3 residues: CASSLVTGRGTGELFF. The DNA of the CDR3 is TGTGCCAGCAGCTTAGTCACAGGTAGAGGCACCGGGGAGCTGTTTTTT.

The gene calls are TRBV3-1 (or the pseudogene TRBV3-2) and TRBJ2-2, with D uncertain. The germline gives CDR1 LGHDT, CDR2 YNNKEL (reference sequence). This CDR3 is 12 amino acids long. V was pared by 4 bases and J by 7 bases, with 7 bases between. CDR3 DNA: TGTGCCAGCAGCCTTACACACGGGGAGCTGTTTTTT. This encodes CASSLTHGELFF.

This clone was recorded once. This chain uses TRBV6-5 with TRBJ1-2; D remains unclear. The length of the CDR3 is 12 residues. V shed 6 bases and J shed 8 bases, with 13 bases lying between them. Germline loops: CDR1 MNHEY, CDR2 SVGAGI. CDR3 protein: CASRSREEGYTF. CDR3 bases: TGTGCCAGCAGATCTAGGGAGGAAGGCTACACCTTC.

In this sample, this clone turned up a few times. The chain is built from TRBV3-1 (or the pseudogene TRBV3-2) and TRBJ1-3; possible D gene TRBD1, 5 bases. V lost 2 bases to trimming and J lost 0 bases, with 11 bases between them. The CDR3 consists of 16 residues. Germline V gene data show CDR1 as LGHDT and CDR2 as YNNKEL (reference sequence). The DNA for the CDR3 is TGTGCCAGCAGCCAACAGGGTACGCTCTCTGGAAACACCATATATTTT. Its translation: CASSQQGTLSGNTIYF.

The rearrangement links TRBV24-1 to TRBJ1-1; tentative D call: TRBD1 (5 bases). Germline CDR1 and CDR2: KGHDR and SFDVKD. Trimming pared 2 bases from V and 1 base from J, leaving 19 bases between. The length of the CDR3 is 18 residues. CDR3 in DNA: TGTGCCACCAGTGATTCCCCTTGGGGACTCTCGGAGAACACTGAAGCTTTCTTT. It codes for CATSDSPWGLSENTEAFF.

The chain carries TRBV5-3 and TRBJ2-1; D unclear. TRBV5-3 qualifies as an ORF whose function is uncertain. The CDR3 spans 14 residues. Trimming left V 7 bases short and J 6 bases short, with 17 bases between. Written as DNA, the CDR3 is TGTGCCAGAGACGGCATCCCACGGGTCAATGAGCAGTTCTTC. Residues: CARDGIPRVNEQFF.

The V gene is TRBV5-1, the J gene TRBJ2-1; TRBD1 aligns across 12 bases. Germline V gene sequence: CDR1 SGHRS, CDR2 YFSETQ. CDR3 length: 15 residues. Trimming took 5 bases from V and 7 from J; bases not matched to a gene: 7. The CDR3 here is CASRPGQGAHNEQFF. Written as DNA, the CDR3 is TGCGCCAGCAGACCGGGACAGGGGGCACATAATGAGCAGTTCTTC.